The T cell receptor (beta chain) described here comes from a study of shared T cell receptors in the human thymus. Trimming removed 2 bases from V and 1 base from J; junction bases left unmatched: 5. The CDR3 is made up of 16 amino acids. The germline V gene has CDR1 MNHNY and CDR2 SVGAGI (reference sequence). Some clones are missing from TCRdb's copy, which holds only in-frame ones; the method was immunoSEQ multiplex PCR. Among under 700,000 clones, around 78% were seen once, and the ten largest hold about 0.013%. These data also featured in a second study, about human thymus T cells.

The chain links TRBV6-6 to TRBJ1-5; 7 bases fit TRBD1. Source material: thymocytes. The sequence was collected from a boy under two years old with a congenital heart defect. The CDR3 DNA is TGTGCCAGCAGTTACGAAGGGACAGCAAGCAATCAGCCCCAGCATTTT. Its protein is CASSYEGTASNQPQHF.